This note documents a single T cell receptor (beta chain) sequence. Its antigen is undetermined. This record comes from a study of T cell responses to AZD1222 COVID-19 vaccine. Only in-frame clones appear in the TCRdb table, and some are missing; sequencing was by immunoSEQ multiplex PCR. The sample holds 90,000 to 120,000 clones, over 85% seen once. Germline V gene data show CDR1 as LGHNT and CDR2 as FRNRAP. V was pared by 6 bases and J by 4 bases, with 20 bases between. This CDR3 has 16 amino acids. General study results and limits: The span of vaccine-associated CD4 TCRs extended across spike, with dominance at 160-218 and 743-854.

Sample: peripheral blood, taken on day 0 of AZD1222 vaccination. The clonotype comes from an adult in good health. This rearrangement joins TRBV12-5 to TRBJ2-3; D could derive from TRBD1 or TRBD2 (5 bases each). The CDR3 region has the DNA TGTGCTAGTGGCACTGGCGTGGGACCGATGGCAGATACGCAGTATTTT. Protein sequence: CASGTGVGPMADTQYF. The full variable domain, completed using reference TRBV12-5 and TRBJ2-3, is DARVTQTPRHKVTEMGQEVTMRCQPILGHNTVFWYRQTMMQGLELLAYFRNRAPLDDSGMPKDRFSAEMPDATLATLKIQPSEPRDSAVYFCASGTGVGPMADTQYFGPGTRLTVL.